This T cell receptor beta chain was documented in a study of cytomegalovirus exposure and HLA in healthy donors. The trim removed 4 bases at V and 4 bases at J, leaving 7 bases unmatched. The CDR3 contains 15 residues. Germline V gene sequence: CDR1 MGHDK, CDR2 SYGVNS. PCR used 60 Vbeta primers and 13 Jbeta primers. Assay: immunoSEQ multiplex PCR; the TCRdb copy retains only in-frame clones and omits some. The sample has 50,000 to 60,000 clones. The rearrangement links TRBV25-1 to TRBJ1-2; 9 bases map to TRBD1. The TCR comes from a male donor in good health and CMV-seronegative. Material: PBMCs. The CDR3 spells CASSAGTGTAYGYTF. The DNA of the CDR3 is TGTGCCAGCAGTGCTGGGACAGGGACAGCCTATGGCTACACCTTC.